One and the same sample provided the 5 T cell receptor beta chains below, sequenced in a study of T cell responses to AZD1222 COVID-19 vaccine. TCRdb's copy holds only in-frame clones and misses some; the assay was immunoSEQ multiplex PCR. The top ten hold roughly 19% of the sample, which has 60,000 to 75,000 clones, about 85% seen once. The sequencing used peripheral blood, collected on day 0 of AZD1222 vaccination. The source is an adult in good health.

This chain links TRBV19 with TRBJ1-3; TRBD1 matches 7 bases. The CDR3 is 16 amino acids. Germline V gene lookup returns CDR1 LNHDA and CDR2 SQIVND (reference sequence). Trimming at V came to 3 bases and at J to 7 bases, leaving 12 bases not matched to a gene. The CDR3 spells CASSISADRFRNTIYF. The CDR3 DNA sequence: TGTGCCAGTAGTATCTCTGCGGACAGGTTCCGGAACACCATATATTTT. Full variable domain (rest looked up from reference TRBV19 and TRBJ1-3): DGGITQSPKYLFRKEGQNVTLSCEQNLNHDAMYWYRQDPGQGLRLIYYSQIVNDFQKGDIAEGYSVSREKKESFPLTVTSAQKNPTAFYLCASSISADRFRNTIYFGEGSWLTVV.

The V call is TRBV3-1 (or the pseudogene TRBV3-2), the J call TRBJ1-2; no reliable D call. V was pared by 0 bases and J by 5 bases, with 7 bases between. The length of the CDR3 is 13 residues. Germline assignment: CDR1 LGHDT and CDR2 YNNKEL (reference sequence). As DNA, the CDR3 is TGTGCCAGCAGCCAAGAACAGCTTTATGGCTACACCTTC. Protein: CASSQEQLYGYTF.

This sequence joins TRBV27 and TRBJ1-5, with 9 bases identical to TRBD1. With V trimmed by 2 bases and J by 4 bases, 3 bases remained unmatched. The CDR3 runs 15 residues. Germline assignment: CDR1 MNHEY and CDR2 SMNVEV (reference sequence). CDR3 nucleotides: TGTGCCAGCAGTTTAGCCGGGACAGGGAATCAGCCCCAGCATTTT. This sequence encodes CASSLAGTGNQPQHF.

This clone was seen once. The gene calls are TRBV6-5 and TRBJ1-1; 7 nucleotides match TRBD1. Germline assignment: CDR1 MNHEY and CDR2 SVGAGI. The ends lost 10 bases at V and 0 bases at J; junction bases unmatched: 5. This CDR3 contains 13 residues. CDR3 amino acids: CATSTGVNTEAFF. CDR3 bases: TGTGCCACCTCAACAGGGGTGAACACTGAAGCTTTCTTT.

V and J are TRBV7-3 and TRBJ2-1, with 9 bases aligning to TRBD1. From germline, CDR1 is SGHTA and CDR2 FQGTGA. The CDR3 sequence is 16 residues long. The V and J ends lost 3 bases and 8 bases, in that order; junction bases with no gene match: 11. The CDR3 nucleotides are TGTGCCAGCAGCTTCAGAGGGGACAGGGCAATGGATGAGCAGTTCTTC. This encodes CASSFRGDRAMDEQFF.